This is a list of T cell receptor beta chains from one sample in a study of T cells in Graves' hyperthyroidism and ophthalmopathy. Using its own MiXCR run on the multiplex PCR reads, TCRdb lists one record per CDR3 protein. The data hold around 350,000 distinct CDR3 sequences, with about 13% observed a single time. The sample taken for sequencing was blood. The receptors shown here come from a woman aged 18-29 years with Graves' hyperthyroidism. Each CDR3 is given with its conserved first and last residue. D genes are given only for firm matches. For some rows the clone size is stated as once, few or many, or as a class when expanded; others skip it.

d_call	j_call	clone_size	v_call	cdr3_nt	cdr3_aa
TRBD2	TRBJ2-1	many	TRBV20-1	TGCAGTGCCTATCTCGGGCGGGGGAATGAGCAGTTCTTC	CSAYLGRGNEQFF
NA	TRBJ1-5	NA	TRBV6-1	TGTGCCAGCACAACAGGGAGAGATCAGCCCCAGCATTTT	CASTTGRDQPQHF
TRBD2	TRBJ2-1	many	TRBV6-1	TGTGCCAGCAGCCCCTGGAGGGGAGGGGATGAGCAGTTCTTC	CASSPWRGGDEQFF
NA	TRBJ1-4	few	TRBV2	TGTGCCAGCAGTCACAATGAAAAACTGTTTTTT	CASSHNEKLFF
NA	TRBJ2-7	many	TRBV20-1	TGCAGTGCTATAAACATAGCTGCTCCCTACGAGCAGTACTTC	CSAINIAAPYEQYF
TRBD1	TRBJ1-1	NA	TRBV14	TGTGCCAGCAGTCAGACAGGGGGCCTCACTGAAGCTTTCTTT	CASSQTGGLTEAFF
NA	TRBJ1-3	NA	TRBV4-1	TGCGCCAGCGGGCCTTCCATTTGGGACACCATATATTTT	CASGPSIWDTIYF
NA	TRBJ2-7	many	TRBV20-1	TGCAGTGCTACTCTGACAGGCTACGAGCAGTACTTC	CSATLTGYEQYF
NA	TRBJ1-2	many	TRBV27	TGTGCCAGCAGGCATTATCAGGGCGGAGATGGCTACACCTTC	CASRHYQGGDGYTF
TRBD2	TRBJ2-3	many	TRBV11-3	TGTGCCAGCAGCTTAGGCGGGGGGCAAGAAGATACGCAGTATTTT	CASSLGGGQEDTQYF
NA	TRBJ1-1	many	TRBV2	TGTGCCAGCAGTATCCCAGGGAGCGGCACTGAAGCTTTCTTT	CASSIPGSGTEAFF
TRBD2	TRBJ2-3	many	TRBV7-2	TGTGCCAGCAGCCTCCTTCCGGGACTACCAAGCACAGATACGCAGTATTTT	CASSLLPGLPSTDTQYF
TRBD1	TRBJ1-3	few	TRBV20-1	TGCAGTGCTAGAATCCCGAACGGACAGGGGGCTGGAAACACCATATATTTT	CSARIPNGQGAGNTIYF
TRBD2	TRBJ2-2	many	TRBV7-3	TGTGCCAGCAGCCCCGGACTAGCGGGCGCCGGGGAGCTGTTTTTT	CASSPGLAGAGELFF
TRBD1	TRBJ1-6	many	TRBV14	TGTGCCAGCAGCCAAGATAACAGGGGAAATTCACCCCTCCACTTT	CASSQDNRGNSPLHF
NA	TRBJ1-2	many	TRBV29-1	TGCAGCGTTGGAACAGGACCTAACTATGGCTACACCTTC	CSVGTGPNYGYTF
NA	TRBJ2-2	NA	TRBV6-1	TGTGCCAGCGGGGCTACGGACACCGGGGAGCTGTTTTTT	CASGATDTGELFF
NA	TRBJ2-3	many	TRBV10-3	TGTGCCATCAGTGAAGCCGGGACTCCCACAGATACGCAGTATTTT	CAISEAGTPTDTQYF
TRBD1	TRBJ2-3	many	TRBV29-1	TGCAGCGTATATACAGGGGGCACCACAGATACGCAGTATTTT	CSVYTGGTTDTQYF
TRBD2	TRBJ2-7	few	TRBV4-1	TGCGCCAGCAGCCCCCTGGGCGGGGGTGCCTACGAGCAGTACTTC	CASSPLGGGAYEQYF
TRBD2	TRBJ2-1	many	TRBV2	TGTGCCAGCCTACTAGCGGAACCCCTAATTGGCTCCTACAATGAGCAGTTCTTC	CASLLAEPLIGSYNEQFF
NA	TRBJ2-1	few	TRBV6-4	TGTGCCAGCAGTATCCTGGACGGTGTGTCCGCCGATGAGCAGTTCTTC	CASSILDGVSADEQFF
NA	TRBJ2-1	many	TRBV4-1	TGCGCCAGCAGCCAAGAAGGGTCAGGGTTCAACAATGAGCAGTTCTTC	CASSQEGSGFNNEQFF